This T cell receptor beta chain emerged from a study of blood T cell repertoires in COVID-19 (dated by TCRdb to 2020 to 2022). Describing the broader study: The collaborator samples originated in the United States, Italy and Spain and spanned the acute and convalescent phases of COVID-19. The prospective study material was composed of cDNA or gDNA derived from T cells, B-cell-depleted T cells, or PBMCs. Subjects who had been exposed to COVID-19, were actively infected with it, or had recovered from it provided the deeply sampled blood TCRbeta repertoires that made up the dataset. The repertoires were made available in a free public database intended to serve as a resource for research on the immune response to SARS-CoV-2. The samples were drawn from the first 160 participants of the ongoing ImmuneRACE study and from about 1,200 subjects provided by 6 global collaborators. Sample metadata almost always included a de-identified subject ID, COVID-19 status, age in years and sex. HLA class I and class II types, where available, came from metadata supplied by the sample provider rather than from assay-based typing.

On the study overall, not on this receptor specifically: Clinical and demographic metadata were provided uncurated, with the amount varying by source and participant.

Points on this clone: This receptor's antigen is unknown. No clone much larger than this one lies a single base away; base qualities are absent.

The CDR3 goes from the cysteine to the phenylalanine over 15 residues. Just the 45-base CDR3 DNA is kept, in frame starting at base 1. Sequences SGHRS (CDR1) and YFSETQ (CDR2) are obtained from the germline V gene. V is trimmed back by 4 bases and J by 2 bases, and the junction contains 7 bases that no gene match accounts for. TCRbeta CDR3 regions were amplified from genomic DNA by means of the immunoSEQ Assay, a bias-controlled multiplex PCR. The original methods were these. The number of nucleated cells in each sample was estimated by amplification of reference gene primers within the assay. To quantify the absolute abundance of each unique TCRbeta CDR3 rearrangement, sequence reads were collapsed and filtered. For each sample, productive Simpson clonality was calculated by taking the square root of Simpson's diversity index across productive rearrangements. This immuneACCESS table, as held by TCRdb, lists in-frame sequences with V and J called but not all clones. Of the missing ones, under half trace to an unresolved V gene in checked studies; the others have no known cause. That table is the source of V, J and clone size, and D and trimming were worked out from the DNA. Recorded for this sample are 290,000 or so clones; about four fifths of them occurred a single time. The ten largest clones add up to about 5% of the sample.

In the prospective study, participants were roughly 18 to 90 years old, resided in about two dozen geographic areas of the United States, and were enrolled through a virtual design. To assign participants to cohorts, the prospective study relied on clinical history that participants themselves reported in a screening survey and a study questionnaire. A participant counted as exposed if, within 2 weeks of entering the study, that participant had been in contact with someone who had a PCR-confirmed or clinician-diagnosed COVID-19 case. In the prospective study, whole blood, serum and a nasopharyngeal or oropharyngeal swab were collected from each participant by mobile phlebotomists. Over an approximately 2-month period, participants in the prospective study had the option of providing additional blood draws and questionnaires. Prospective study blood samples were shipped either frozen or at room temperature before DNA extraction.

The receptor comes from a man aged 40-49 years who had been exposed to COVID-19. Sequencing was performed on PBMCs or T cells enriched from blood (not recorded which). Recombination connected TRBV5-1 to TRBJ2-3; 7 bases in between match TRBD2. The DNA reads TGCGCCAGCAGCCTAGGGACTATTAACACAGATACGCAGTATTTT. It codes for CASSLGTINTDTQYF.